The entry below gives a single T cell receptor (beta chain) sequence along with its context. Its antigen target is currently unknown. Base qualities are missing; no much larger clone stands one base away. Whole blood was collected in K2EDTA tubes by collaborating institutions according to the institutions' own protocols. For TCRbeta analysis, collaborators shipped samples as frozen whole blood, isolated PBMCs, or DNA extracted from either of those sample types. The data are from a study of blood T cell repertoires in COVID-19 (dated by TCRdb to 2018 to 2020). About the study as a whole: The collaborator samples originated in the United States, Italy and Spain and spanned the acute and convalescent phases of COVID-19. The material from the prospective study consisted of cDNA or gDNA derived from T cells, B-cell-depleted T cells, or PBMCs. Deeply sampled blood TCRbeta repertoires from subjects exposed to, actively infected with, or recovered from COVID-19 were included in the dataset. The repertoires were made available in a free public database intended to serve as a resource for research on the immune response to SARS-CoV-2. The samples were drawn from two sources: the first 160 participants of the ongoing ImmuneRACE study, and fewer than 1,500 subjects contributed by 6 global collaborators. Nearly every sample came with metadata listing a de-identified subject ID, COVID-19 status, age in years and sex. Where available, HLA class I and class II types were taken from metadata supplied by the sample provider and were not determined by assay-based typing. The study at large found these results: Clinical and demographic metadata were provided uncurated, with the amount varying by source and participant.

TCRbeta CDR3 regions were amplified from genomic DNA by means of the immunoSEQ Assay, a bias-controlled multiplex PCR. The study's processing was this. The number of nucleated cells in each sample was estimated by amplification of reference gene primers within the assay. Sequence reads were collapsed and filtered to measure the absolute abundance of every unique TCRbeta CDR3 rearrangement. For each sample, productive Simpson clonality was calculated by taking the square root of Simpson's diversity index across productive rearrangements. The table was pulled from immuneACCESS by TCRdb, which kept in-frame rearrangements only. Such tables lose some clones; where checked, under half of the loss comes from unresolved V genes, and the rest has no known cause. V and J calls and clone size are those listed in that table; D and trimming were worked out from the DNA. The sample yields around 300,000 clones; around 83% were counted once. In total, the top ten clones hold 2.5% to 3% of the sample.

The clonotype originates from a man aged 25-45 years with active or convalescent COVID-19. The sequenced material came from peripheral blood.

In nucleotides, the sequence is TGTGCCAGCAGCTTGATGGTGATAGGGGGCATTGGCTACACCTTC. Translated, it gives CASSLMVIGGIGYTF. The chain is encoded by TRBV5-8 joined to TRBJ1-2; 7 bases in the junction line up with TRBD1. The CDR3 contains 15 residues, cysteine and phenylalanine counted. Kept here is only the CDR3 DNA, which spans 45 bases and is read in frame from base 1. As encoded in the germline V gene, CDR1 is SGHTS while CDR2 is YDEGEE. V lost 1 base and J lost 7 bases, and the count of bases not matched to a germline gene is 10.